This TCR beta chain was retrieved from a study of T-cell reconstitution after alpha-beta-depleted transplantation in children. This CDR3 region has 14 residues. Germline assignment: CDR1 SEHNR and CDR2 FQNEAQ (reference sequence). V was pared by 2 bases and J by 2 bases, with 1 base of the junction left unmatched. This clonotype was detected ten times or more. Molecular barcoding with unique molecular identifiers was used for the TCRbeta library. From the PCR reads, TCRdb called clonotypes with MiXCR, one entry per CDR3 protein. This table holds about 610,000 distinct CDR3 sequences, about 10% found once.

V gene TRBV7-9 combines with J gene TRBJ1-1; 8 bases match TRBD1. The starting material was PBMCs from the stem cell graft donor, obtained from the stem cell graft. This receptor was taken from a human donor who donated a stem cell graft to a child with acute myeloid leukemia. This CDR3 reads CASSLPGGNTEAFF. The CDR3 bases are TGTGCCAGCAGCTTACCAGGGGGCAACACTGAAGCTTTCTTT.